These 9 T cell receptor beta chains were sequenced from one sample in a study of T cells in Graves' hyperthyroidism and ophthalmopathy. Amplification of TCR beta CDR3 regions was performed using RNA transcripts as template. The HTBI primer set drove a first-round RT-PCR of the TCR CDR3. MiXCR, applied by TCRdb to the multiplex PCR reads, yields one record per CDR3 protein. Of about 520,000 distinct CDR3 sequences listed, roughly 25% are singletons. The sample was blood. These receptor sequences come from a woman aged 30 to 39 with Graves' ophthalmopathy.

This clonotype was counted ten times or more. The gene calls are TRBV9 and TRBJ1-1, with TRBD1 matching 9 bases. The V segment lost 0 bases and the J segment 4 bases; nucleotides outside the gene matches: 7. Germline assignment: CDR1 SGDLS and CDR2 YYNGEE. The CDR3 consists of 16 residues. This chain's CDR3 is CASSVVYSDRGTEAFF. The CDR3 DNA follows: TGTGCCAGCAGCGTAGTGTATTCGGACAGGGGCACTGAAGCTTTCTTT.

This clonotype was observed at least ten times. V gene TRBV7-6 combines with J gene TRBJ1-1, with D unresolved. In germline, CDR1 is SGHVS, CDR2 FNYEAQ. V shed 5 bases and J shed 1 base, with 17 bases lying between them. The CDR3 length is 16 residues. CDR3 in DNA: TGTGCCAGCAGCGTCTTATTGCGTACCTCGAACACTGAAGCTTTCTTT. It encodes CASSVLLRTSNTEAFF.

This clonotype was detected ten times or more. This sequence joins TRBV30 and TRBJ1-2; D is unclear. This CDR3 is 15 amino acids long. The germline V gene encodes CDR1 GTSNPN and CDR2 SVGIG (reference sequence). Trimming cost V 3 bases and J 8 bases, with 22 bases left between them. The CDR3 region is CAWRSNRVAGEGYTF. CDR3 in DNA: TGTGCCTGGAGGAGTAATCGGGTCGCCGGAGAGGGCTACACCTTC.

This clonotype was recorded many times. The genes are TRBV20-1 and TRBJ1-2; D uncertain. V was trimmed by 5 bases and J by 5 bases, leaving 15 bases between them. This CDR3 is built from 13 residues. Germline lookup yields CDR1 DFQATT and CDR2 SNEGSKA (reference sequence). The DNA for the CDR3 is TGCAGTGCTCCGGCGAGCCAGAATTATGGCTACACCTTC. Its protein is CSAPASQNYGYTF.

Turning to this clonotype: A much more abundant neighbour one base away suggests this may be a read error. The chain has TRBV10-3 and TRBJ1-2; TRBD1 matches 7 bases. The CDR3 runs to 14 residues. The germline V gene encodes CDR1 ENHRY and CDR2 SYGVKD. The junction had 15 bases not matched to a gene; V was cut back by 10 bases and J by 7 bases. CDR3 region: CATETGKNVAGYTF. Here the CDR3 DNA reads TGTGCCACGGAGACAGGGAAGAACGTCGCTGGCTACACCTTC.

This clonotype was observed many times. The rearrangement uses TRBV19 and TRBJ1-1, with D uncertain. CDR1 and CDR2 from the germline V gene are LNHDA and SQIVND (reference sequence). This CDR3 is built from 15 residues. The V end was cut by 5 bases, the J end by 8 bases, with 21 bases between. The CDR3 region is CASSLPTAGLTEAFF. The CDR3 region has the DNA TGTGCCAGTAGTCTCCCGACGGCTGGGCTAACCGAAGCTTTCTTT.

The V gene is TRBV27, the J gene TRBJ1-2, with 7 bases matching TRBD1. The trim removed 6 bases at V and 4 bases at J, leaving 5 bases unmatched. CDR3 size: 13 residues. CDR1 is MNHEY, CDR2 SMNVEV, per germline (reference sequence). CDR3 DNA: TGTGCCAGCAGACAACAGGGGTCCTATGGCTACACCTTC. This encodes CASRQQGSYGYTF.

The rearrangement links TRBV12-5 to TRBJ1-2, with 10 bases identical to TRBD1. V lost 1 base and J lost 7; bases outside the gene matches: 9. Per the germline V gene, CDR1 is LGHNT and CDR2 is FRNRAP. The CDR3 is 16 residues long. CDR3 protein: CASGLDTGTGVGGYTF. Here the CDR3 DNA reads TGTGCTAGTGGTTTGGATACCGGGACAGGGGTTGGTGGCTACACCTTC.

Of note for this clonotype: The junction shows a germline mismatch at one end, possibly a read error. The chain uses TRBV20-1 and TRBJ1-1; D is uncertain. In germline, CDR1 is DFQATT, CDR2 SNEGSKA (reference sequence). This CDR3 has 14 amino acids. CDR3 protein: CSANQASMNTEAFF. Here the CDR3 DNA reads TGTAGTGCTAATCAGGCTTCCATGAACACTGAAGCTTTCTTT.